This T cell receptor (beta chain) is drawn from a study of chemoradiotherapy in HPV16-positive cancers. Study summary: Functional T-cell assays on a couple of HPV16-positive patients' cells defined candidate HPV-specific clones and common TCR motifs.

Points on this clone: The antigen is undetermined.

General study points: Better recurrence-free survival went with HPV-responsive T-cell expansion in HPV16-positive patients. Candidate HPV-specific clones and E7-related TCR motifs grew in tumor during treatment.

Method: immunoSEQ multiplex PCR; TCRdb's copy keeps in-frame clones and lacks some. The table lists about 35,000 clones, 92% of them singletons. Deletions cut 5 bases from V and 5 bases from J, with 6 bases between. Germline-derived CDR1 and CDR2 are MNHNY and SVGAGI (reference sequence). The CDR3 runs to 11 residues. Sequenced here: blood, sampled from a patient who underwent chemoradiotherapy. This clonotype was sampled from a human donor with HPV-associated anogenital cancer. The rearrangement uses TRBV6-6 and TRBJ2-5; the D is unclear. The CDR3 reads CASSLTETQYF. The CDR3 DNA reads TGTGCCAGCAGTCTAACGGAGACCCAGTACTTC.